This record covers a single TCR beta chain. Its specificity is unknown. These data originate in a study of T cells in narcolepsy. Study outcomes and limitations: Autoreactive clone sequences were missing from some blood memory CD4+ repertoires.

Libraries were prepared by immunoSEQ multiplex PCR; TCRdb keeps only in-frame clonotypes and omits some of them. The sample has 25,000 to 35,000 clones; 80% to 90% are singletons. Germline loops: CDR1 SGHRS, CDR2 YFSETQ. CDR3 length: 14 amino acids. The J segment lost 11 bases and the V segment lost 3 bases, leaving 4 bases of the junction unmatched. This receptor was identified in a human donor with narcolepsy. This chain connects TRBV5-1 to TRBJ1-6, with 11 bases matching TRBD1. Sample: CD45RA- memory CD4+ T cells from PBMCs. The CDR3 spells CASSSGQGATPLHF. In nucleotides, the CDR3 is TGCGCCAGCAGCTCTGGACAGGGGGCTACACCCCTCCACTTT.